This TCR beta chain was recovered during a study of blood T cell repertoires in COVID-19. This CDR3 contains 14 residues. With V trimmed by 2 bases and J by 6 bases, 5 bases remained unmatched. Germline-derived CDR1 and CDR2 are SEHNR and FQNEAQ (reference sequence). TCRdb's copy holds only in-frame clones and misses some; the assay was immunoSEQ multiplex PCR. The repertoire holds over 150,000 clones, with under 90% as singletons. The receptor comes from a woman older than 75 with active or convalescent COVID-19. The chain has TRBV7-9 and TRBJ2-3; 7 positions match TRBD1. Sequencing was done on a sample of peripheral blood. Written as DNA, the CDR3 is TGTGCCAGCAGCTTAAACAGGGGCTATGATACGCAGTATTTT. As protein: CASSLNRGYDTQYF.